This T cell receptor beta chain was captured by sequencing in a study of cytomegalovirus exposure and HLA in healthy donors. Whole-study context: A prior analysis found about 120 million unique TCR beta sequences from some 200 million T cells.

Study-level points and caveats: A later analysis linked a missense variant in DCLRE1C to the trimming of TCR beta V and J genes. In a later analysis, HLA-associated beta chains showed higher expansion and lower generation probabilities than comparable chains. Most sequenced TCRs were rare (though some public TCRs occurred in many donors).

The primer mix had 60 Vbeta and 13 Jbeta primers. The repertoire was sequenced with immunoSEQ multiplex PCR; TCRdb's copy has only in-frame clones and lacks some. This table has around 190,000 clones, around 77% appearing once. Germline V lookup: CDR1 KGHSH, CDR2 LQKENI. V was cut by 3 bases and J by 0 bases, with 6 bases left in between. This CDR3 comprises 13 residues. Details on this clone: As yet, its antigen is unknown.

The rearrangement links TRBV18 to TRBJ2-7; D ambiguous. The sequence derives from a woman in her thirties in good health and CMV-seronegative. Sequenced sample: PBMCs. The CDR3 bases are TGTGCCAGCTCACCGGGCCCCTCCTACGAGCAGTACTTC. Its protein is CASSPGPSYEQYF.